The clone carrying this TCR beta chain was observed at least ten times. The antigen is undetermined. The sample comes from a study of early T cells in non-severe SARS-CoV-2 infection. CDR3 size: 9 residues. Germline V lookup: CDR1 SNHLY, CDR2 FYNNEI. Trimming left V 11 bases short and J 8 bases short, with 7 bases between. Individual cDNA molecules received unique molecular identifiers. TCRdb recomputed calls from the 5' RACE reads with MiXCR, one row per CDR3 protein. The table includes 84,000 or so distinct CDR3 sequences, roughly an eighth detected once. Points from the study as a whole: Matching with VDJdb favored anti-spike CD8 responses (missing private and CD4 specificities).

This sequence originates from an adult who was a healthcare worker with PCR-confirmed SARS-CoV-2 infection or an uninfected control (not recorded which). The material sequenced was whole blood. V usage is TRBV2 and J usage is TRBJ2-1; D possibly corresponds to TRBD2 (5 bases). For the CDR3, the DNA is TGTGCCCGAGGGTATGAGCAGTTCTTC. Translating it yields CARGYEQFF. Supplemented by reference TRBV2 and TRBJ2-1, the full variable domain reads EPEVTQTPSHQVTQMGQEVILRCVPISNHLYFYWYRQILGQKVEFLVSFYNNEISEKSEIFDDQFSVERPDGSNFTLKIRSTKLEDSAMYFCARGYEQFFGPGTRLTVL.